Shown below are 2 T cell receptor beta chains from a single sample sequenced in a study of OX40 agonist ivuxolimab in advanced cancers. Here immunoSEQ multiplex PCR was the method, and the copy in TCRdb shows in-frame clones only, minus some. The profile shows 75,000 to 95,000 clones, 85% to 90% of them singletons. The source was CD4+ or CD8+ T cells sorted from blood, collected in a trial of the OX40 agonist ivuxolimab. Receptors were obtained from an adult with an advanced solid tumor such as melanoma, head and neck, liver or kidney cancer.

CDR3 amino acids: CASGSQGGGETQYF. As DNA, the CDR3 is TGTGCTAGTGGTTCCCAGGGGGGAGGGGAGACCCAGTACTTC. This chain joins TRBV12-5 and TRBJ2-5, with D possibly being TRBD1 or TRBD2 (7 bases each). Germline assignment: CDR1 LGHNT and CDR2 FRNRAP. Trimming removed 4 bases from V and 5 bases from J, with 14 bases in between. The CDR3 spans 14 residues.

The rearrangement uses TRBV7-3 and TRBJ2-4; D might be TRBD2 (5 bases). The V end lost 2 bases, the J end lost 6 bases, and 8 bases lay between the germline ends. Germline assignment: CDR1 SGHTA and CDR2 FQGTGA. CDR3 length: 13 amino acids. The CDR3 DNA follows: TGTGCCAGCAGCTTAGGCAGCGGAAACATTCAGTACTTC. This gives the protein CASSLGSGNIQYF.